This passage covers 30 T cell receptor beta chains from one sample sequenced in a study of OX40 agonist ivuxolimab in advanced cancers. TCRdb's table, derived via immunoSEQ multiplex PCR, lists solely in-frame clones and lacks some. Here the sample spans roughly 70,000 clones, approximately 80% being singletons. The input for sequencing was CD4+ or CD8+ T cells sorted from blood, taken in a trial of the OX40 agonist ivuxolimab. Source of these receptors: an adult with an advanced solid tumor such as melanoma, head and neck, liver or kidney cancer.

The chain has TRBV18 and TRBJ2-5; 7 bases are a match to TRBD2. The germline CDR1 and CDR2 sequences are KGHSH and LQKENI. CDR3 length equals 16 residues. V was pared by 1 base and J by 2 bases, with 7 bases of the junction left unmatched. CDR3 amino acids: CASSPLRRGIQETQYF. CDR3 DNA sequence: TGTGCCAGCTCACCACTTCGGCGGGGGATACAAGAGACCCAGTACTTC.

There are a few counts of this clone. V and J are TRBV5-6 and TRBJ2-7; no firm D call. Trimming cost V 0 bases and J 5 bases, with 6 bases left between them. Germline V gene data show CDR1 as SGHDT and CDR2 as YYEEEE. The CDR3 is made up of 12 amino acids. CDR3 residues: CASSLGEHEQYF. The CDR3 DNA is TGTGCCAGCAGCTTGGGAGAGCACGAGCAGTACTTC.

The rearrangement uses TRBV6-6 and TRBJ2-2; D perhaps matches TRBD1 (6 bases). This CDR3 has 12 amino acids. V was clipped by 5 bases and J by 6 bases, with 7 bases between them. The germline gives CDR1 MNHNY, CDR2 SVGAGI (reference sequence). The CDR3 sequence is CASSPGAGELFF. Here the CDR3 DNA reads TGTGCCAGCAGTCCAGGGGCCGGGGAGCTGTTTTTT.

The rearrangement joins TRBV21-1 to TRBJ2-1; TRBD2 is the table's D call, not checked against the DNA. TRBV21-1 is a known pseudogene. The CDR3 is 15 amino acids. CDR3 sequence reads: CASSRGLAGGDEQFF. The CDR3 nucleotides read TGTGCCAGCAGCCGCGGACTAGCGGGAGGGGATGAGCAGTTCTTC.

This clone was seen a few times. The chain joins TRBV2 to TRBJ2-6; D is perhaps TRBD1 (6 bases). CDR3 length equals 16 residues. Germline CDR1 is SNHLY and CDR2 is FYNNEI. V was pared by 5 bases and J by 2 bases, with 13 bases between. The CDR3 is CASSPNRDPGANVLTF. The CDR3 nucleotides read TGTGCCAGCAGTCCAAACAGGGATCCTGGGGCCAACGTCCTGACTTTC.

The chain combines TRBV2 with TRBJ2-1; D is perhaps TRBD1 (6 bases). Trimming took 6 bases from V and 7 from J, leaving 16 bases between them. CDR1 and CDR2 (germline): SNHLY, FYNNEI. This CDR3 has 14 residues. The CDR3 region is CASRELGQINEQFF. The CDR3 bases are TGTGCCAGCAGGGAGCTCGGACAGATTAATGAGCAGTTCTTC. The whole variable domain, filled in from reference TRBV2 and TRBJ2-1, reads EPEVTQTPSHQVTQMGQEVILRCVPISNHLYFYWYRQILGQKVEFLVSFYNNEISEKSEIFDDQFSVERPDGSNFTLKIRSTKLEDSAMYFCASRELGQINEQFFGPGTRLTVL.

V gene TRBV19 combines with J gene TRBJ1-3; weak D call: TRBD1 (5 bases). CDR1 LNHDA and CDR2 SQIVND come from the germline V gene (reference sequence). Trimming pared 5 bases from V and 3 bases from J, leaving 11 bases between. CDR3 length: 14 amino acids. The CDR3 DNA reads as TGTGCCAGTAGTGCCCAGGGACTTGGAAACACCATATATTTT. This codes for CASSAQGLGNTIYF. Together with reference TRBV19 and TRBJ1-3, the CDR3 gives the full variable domain: DGGITQSPKYLFRKEGQNVTLSCEQNLNHDAMYWYRQDPGQGLRLIYYSQIVNDFQKGDIAEGYSVSREKKESFPLTVTSAQKNPTAFYLCASSAQGLGNTIYFGEGSWLTVV.

The J gene is TRBJ2-5, the V gene TRBV27; no clear D gene. Trimming shortened V by 11 bases and J by 2 bases, and 3 bases separated the two germline ends. CDR1 and CDR2 from the germline V gene are MNHEY and SMNVEV (reference sequence). This CDR3 has 9 amino acids. The CDR3 nucleotides are TGTGCCCTGCAAGAGACCCAGTACTTC. Its protein product is CALQETQYF.

The genes are TRBV19 and TRBJ2-1; 11 bases agree with TRBD2. The length of the CDR3 is 14 residues. V dropped 10 bases and J dropped 6; count of bases not matched to a gene: 8. Looked up from germline, CDR1 is LNHDA and CDR2 is SQIVND (reference sequence). The chain's CDR3 is CAIQTSGVVNEQFF. In DNA form, the CDR3 reads TGTGCCATCCAGACTAGCGGGGTTGTCAATGAGCAGTTCTTC.

The chain combines TRBV6-1 with TRBJ2-3; weak D call: TRBD2 (7 bases). The CDR3 has 16 amino acids. CDR1 and CDR2 from the germline V gene are MNHNS and SASEGT. Between the trimmed V and J ends, which lost 1 base and 4 bases, there was a span of 15 bases. The CDR3 nucleotides are TGTGCCAGCAGTGAAGTTAAGGGGGAGGGCCCAGATACGCAGTATTTT. It codes for CASSEVKGEGPDTQYF.

The chain carries TRBV2 and TRBJ2-5; D remains unclear. The CDR3 contains 12 residues. V was cut by 2 bases and J by 5 bases, with 6 bases left in between. Looked up from germline, CDR1 is SNHLY and CDR2 is FYNNEI. The CDR3 DNA follows: TGTGCCAGCAGTGAAATTGGGGAGACCCAGTACTTC. Translating gives CASSEIGETQYF.

The rearrangement links TRBV25-1 to TRBJ2-7; D is undetermined. The CDR3 totals 11 residues. CDR1 and CDR2 from the germline V gene are MGHDK and SYGVNS. The V end was cut by 5 bases, the J end by 0 bases, with 2 bases between. DNA for the CDR3: TGTGCCAGCAGTTTCTCCTACGAGCAGTACTTC. Amino acids: CASSFSYEQYF.

The chain employs TRBV19 and TRBJ1-4; 8 bases are shared with TRBD1. Per germline, CDR1 LNHDA and CDR2 SQIVND (reference sequence). The CDR3 is made up of 15 amino acids. J was trimmed by 7 bases and V by 6 bases; bases with no gene match: 10. CDR3 sequence: CASRILGQGTEKLFF. Written as DNA, the CDR3 is TGTGCCAGTAGAATTCTAGGACAGGGAACTGAAAAACTGTTTTTT.

V and J are TRBV7-9 and TRBJ2-7; D gene ambiguous. V was trimmed by 5 bases and J by 4 bases, leaving 6 bases between them. This CDR3 region has 11 residues. Germline CDR1 reads SEHNR; CDR2 reads FQNEAQ (reference sequence). DNA of the CDR3: TGTGCCAGCAGCATCGAGTACGAGCAGTACTTC. Protein: CASSIEYEQYF.

V usage is TRBV13 and J usage is TRBJ2-7; TRBD1 agrees at 7 bases. The ends lost 2 bases at V and 5 bases at J; junction bases unmatched: 6. The CDR3 runs to 14 residues. Germline V gene sequence: CDR1 PRHDT, CDR2 FYEKMQ (reference sequence). CDR3 DNA: TGTGCCAGCAGCTTACGACAGGGTGTGCACGAGCAGTACTTC. Translation: CASSLRQGVHEQYF. Full variable domain (remainder filled in from reference TRBV13 and TRBJ2-7): AAGVIQSPRHLIKEKRETATLKCYPIPRHDTVYWYQQGPGQDPQFLISFYEKMQSDKGSIPDRFSAQQFSDYHSELNMSSLELGDSALYFCASSLRQGVHEQYFGPGTRLTVT.

The chain has TRBV6-6 and TRBJ2-2; D call uncertain. This CDR3 contains 12 residues. The V end lost 2 bases, the J end lost 3 bases, and 1 base lay between the germline ends. The germline CDR1 and CDR2 sequences are MNHNY and SVGAGI (reference sequence). Here the CDR3 DNA reads TGTGCCAGCAGTTACCACACCGGGGAGCTGTTTTTT. It translates to CASSYHTGELFF.

The chain links TRBV2 to TRBJ2-3; weak D call: TRBD2 (6 bases). Per the germline V gene, CDR1 is SNHLY and CDR2 is FYNNEI. The CDR3 length is 14 residues. V was cut by 3 bases and J by 0 bases, with 7 bases left in between. Here the CDR3 reads CASSEGLSTDTQYF. DNA of the CDR3: TGTGCCAGCAGTGAGGGACTTAGCACAGATACGCAGTATTTT.

This clone was detected once. The chain uses TRBV28 and TRBJ2-7; TRBD1 agrees at 10 bases. Unmatched junction bases numbered 3, after V lost 5 bases and J lost 5 bases. The CDR3 runs to 13 residues. Germline values: CDR1 MDHEN, CDR2 SYDVKM. CDR3 protein: CASSRQGADEQYF. For the CDR3, the DNA is TGTGCCAGCAGTCGACAGGGGGCGGACGAGCAGTACTTC.

The chain combines TRBV10-3 with TRBJ2-2; TRBD1 matches at 7 bases. CDR3 length equals 15 residues. Germline loops: CDR1 ENHRY, CDR2 SYGVKD. V gave up 6 bases and J gave up 0 bases; unmatched junction bases: 4. The CDR3 DNA follows: TGTGCCATCAGCTTGACAGGGTCGAACACCGGGGAGCTGTTTTTT. This gives the protein CAISLTGSNTGELFF.

The chain employs TRBV7-2 and TRBJ2-5; D is unclear. The CDR3 consists of 13 residues. V was cut by 5 bases and J by 1 base, with 8 bases left in between. Germline V gene sequence: CDR1 SGHTA, CDR2 FQGNSA. The CDR3: CASSPILQETQYF. The DNA for the CDR3 is TGTGCCAGCAGCCCGATTCTCCAAGAGACCCAGTACTTC.

This CDR3 is CASSYWGPSYEQYF. DNA of the CDR3: TGTGCCAGCAGTTATTGGGGACCCTCCTACGAGCAGTACTTC. The rearrangement uses TRBV6-5 and TRBJ2-7; D could derive from TRBD1 or TRBD2 (5 bases each). CDR1 MNHEY and CDR2 SVGAGI come from the germline V gene. The CDR3 is made up of 14 amino acids. V lost 3 bases to trimming and J lost 0 bases, with 9 bases between them.

This clone was seen a few times. V gene TRBV30 combines with J gene TRBJ1-2; D is ambiguous. The CDR3 runs to 13 residues. Germline CDR1 reads GTSNPN; CDR2 reads SVGIG (reference sequence). V was shortened by 0 bases and J by 4 bases, with 9 bases between the two germline ends. The CDR3 region has the DNA TGTGCCTGGAGTGTAGCGGTAATCTATGGCTACACCTTC. The encoded protein is CAWSVAVIYGYTF.

The chain combines TRBV4-3 with TRBJ2-2; tentative D call: TRBD2 (7 bases). Trimming took 4 bases from V and 2 from J, leaving 14 bases between them. From germline, CDR1 is LGHNA and CDR2 YSLEER. CDR3 length equals 16 residues. The CDR3 DNA reads as TGCGCCAGCAGCCCGGGGGGCTCACCAAACACCGGGGAGCTGTTTTTT. This sequence encodes CASSPGGSPNTGELFF.

In DNA form, the CDR3 reads TGTGCCAGCAGTTACTCAAAGGTTTTCGAAAAACTGTTTTTT. It codes for CASSYSKVFEKLFF. The chain uses TRBV6-6 and TRBJ1-4; D unclear. This CDR3 spans 14 amino acids. The V gene lost 0 bases and the J gene lost 8 bases, with 10 bases spanning the gap. Germline CDR1 MNHNY, CDR2 SVGAGI (reference sequence).

This clone was detected a few times. The chain combines TRBV6-5 with TRBJ1-2; 8 bases agree with TRBD1. J lost 2 bases, V lost 8 bases, and 7 bases had no gene match. The CDR3 spans 14 residues. The germline CDR1 and CDR2 sequences are MNHEY and SVGAGI. The CDR3 bases are TGTGCCAGCGGCCAACAGGGGGTGAACTATGGCTACACCTTC. It yields the protein CASGQQGVNYGYTF.

This chain joins TRBV9 and TRBJ1-1; unclear D gene. This CDR3 is built from 14 residues. The germline CDR1 and CDR2 sequences are SGDLS and YYNGEE. V gave up 4 bases and J gave up 2 bases, with 12 bases separating them. CDR3 nucleotide sequence: TGTGCCAGCAGCCCCAGTTCCCAAAACACTGAAGCTTTCTTT. This codes for CASSPSSQNTEAFF.

This chain links TRBV11-3 with TRBJ2-1, with a weak D call TRBD1 (5 bases). Germline values: CDR1 SGHNT, CDR2 YENEEA. The CDR3 sequence is 13 residues long. The V end was cut by 6 bases, the J end by 4 bases, with 10 bases between. The CDR3 region is CASSAGMYNEQFF. For the CDR3, the DNA is TGTGCCAGCAGTGCAGGGATGTACAATGAGCAGTTCTTC.

The rearrangement joins TRBV10-3 to TRBJ2-7, with 9 positions matching TRBD2. The V and J ends lost 2 bases and 2 bases, in that order; junction bases with no gene match: 4. CDR1 is ENHRY and CDR2 is SYGVKD in the germline V gene. The CDR3 totals 15 residues. In nucleotides, the CDR3 is TGTGCCATCAGTGAGACTAGCGGGCTAACCTACGAGCAGTACTTC. This encodes CAISETSGLTYEQYF.

This clone appeared a few times. The chain recombines TRBV18 with TRBJ2-7, with D maybe TRBD1 (6 bases). The CDR3 contains 13 residues. Deletions cut 6 bases from V and 3 bases from J, with 12 bases between. The germline V gene has CDR1 KGHSH and CDR2 LQKENI. CDR3 loop: CASSPGDIYEQYF. CDR3 in DNA: TGTGCCAGCTCGCCCGGGGACATCTACGAGCAGTACTTC.

The chain couples TRBV7-9 to TRBJ1-5; no clear D. The CDR3 is 14 residues long. Trimming cost V 6 bases and J 0 bases, with 9 bases left between them. Germline loops: CDR1 SEHNR, CDR2 FQNEAQ (reference sequence). Written as DNA, the CDR3 is TGTGCCAGCAGTATCGGCGGTAGCAATCAGCCCCAGCATTTT. This gives the protein CASSIGGSNQPQHF.